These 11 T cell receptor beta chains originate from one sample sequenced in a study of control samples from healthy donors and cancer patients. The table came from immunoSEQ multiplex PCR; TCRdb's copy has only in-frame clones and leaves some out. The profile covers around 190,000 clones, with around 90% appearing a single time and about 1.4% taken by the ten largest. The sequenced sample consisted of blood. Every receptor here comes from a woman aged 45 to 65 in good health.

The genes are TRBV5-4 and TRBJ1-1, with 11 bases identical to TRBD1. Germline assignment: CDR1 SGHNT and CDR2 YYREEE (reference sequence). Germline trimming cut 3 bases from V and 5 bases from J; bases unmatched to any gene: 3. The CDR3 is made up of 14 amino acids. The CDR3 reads CASSWGQGETEAFF. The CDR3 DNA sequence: TGTGCCAGCAGCTGGGGACAGGGGGAAACTGAAGCTTTCTTT.

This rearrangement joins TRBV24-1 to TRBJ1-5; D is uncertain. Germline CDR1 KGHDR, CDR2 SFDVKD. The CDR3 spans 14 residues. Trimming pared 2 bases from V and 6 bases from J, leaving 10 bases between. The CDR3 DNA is TGTGCCACCAGTGATTCGGGCAGCCCTCAGCCCCAGCATTTT. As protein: CATSDSGSPQPQHF.

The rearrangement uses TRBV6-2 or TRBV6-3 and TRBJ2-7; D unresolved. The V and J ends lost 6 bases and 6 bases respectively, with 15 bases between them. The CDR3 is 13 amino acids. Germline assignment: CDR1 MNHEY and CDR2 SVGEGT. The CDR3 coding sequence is TGTGCCAGCAGCCGACGGGCAGCTCGCGAGCAGTACTTC. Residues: CASSRRAAREQYF.

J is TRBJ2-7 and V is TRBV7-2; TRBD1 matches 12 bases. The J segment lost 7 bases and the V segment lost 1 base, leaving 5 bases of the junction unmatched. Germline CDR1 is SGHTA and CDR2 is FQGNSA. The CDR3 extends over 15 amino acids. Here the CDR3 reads CASSLGGQGAREQYF. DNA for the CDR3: TGTGCCAGCAGCTTAGGGGGACAGGGGGCAAGAGAGCAGTACTTC.

The CDR3 loop reads CASSSLPGTSYEQYF. The CDR3 nucleotides read TGTGCCAGCAGCTCCCTCCCAGGGACCTCCTACGAGCAGTACTTC. The chain uses TRBV7-3 and TRBJ2-7; possibly TRBD1 or TRBD2 for D (5 bases each). The germline V gene has CDR1 SGHTA and CDR2 FQGTGA. V shed 4 bases and J shed 0 bases, with 13 bases lying between them. The CDR3 consists of 15 residues.

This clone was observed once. In DNA, the CDR3 is TGTGCCAGCAGTTTATCCGGGCGGGGTGGCACTGAAGCTTTCTTT. Amino acid sequence: CASSLSGRGGTEAFF. The rearrangement uses TRBV27 and TRBJ1-1, with unresolved D. CDR3 length: 15 residues. V lost 0 bases to trimming and J lost 4 bases, with 12 bases between them. Germline CDR1 and CDR2: MNHEY and SMNVEV (reference sequence).

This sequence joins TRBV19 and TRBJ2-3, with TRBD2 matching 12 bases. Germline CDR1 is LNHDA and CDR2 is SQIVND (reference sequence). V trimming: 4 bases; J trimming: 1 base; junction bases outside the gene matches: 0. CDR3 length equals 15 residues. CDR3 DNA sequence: TGTGCCAGTAGTAGGACTAGCGGGGGCACAGATACGCAGTATTTT. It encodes CASSRTSGGTDTQYF.

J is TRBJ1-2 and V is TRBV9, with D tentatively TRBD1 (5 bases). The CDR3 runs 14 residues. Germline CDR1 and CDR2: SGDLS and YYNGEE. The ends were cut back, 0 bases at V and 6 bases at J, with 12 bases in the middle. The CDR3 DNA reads TGTGCCAGCAGCGTAGGTTCGGGGCAGAATGGCTACACCTTC. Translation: CASSVGSGQNGYTF. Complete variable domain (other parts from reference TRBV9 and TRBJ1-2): DSGVTQTPKHLITATGQRVTLRCSPRSGDLSVYWYQQSLDQGLQFLIQYYNGEERAKGNILERFSAQQFPDLHSELNLSSLELGDSALYFCASSVGSGQNGYTFGSGTRLTVV.

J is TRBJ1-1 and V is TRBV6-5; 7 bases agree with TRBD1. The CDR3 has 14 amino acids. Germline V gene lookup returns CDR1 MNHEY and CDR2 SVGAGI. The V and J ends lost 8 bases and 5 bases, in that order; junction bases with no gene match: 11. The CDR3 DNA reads TGTGCCAGCCACGGGAGGAGCAGGGGGACTGAAGCTTTCTTT. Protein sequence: CASHGRSRGTEAFF.

The CDR3 DNA sequence: TGTGCCAGCAGGATTAGGAACGTTCCGACAGATACGCAGTATTTT. Translation: CASRIRNVPTDTQYF. The genes are TRBV5-4 and TRBJ2-3; no clear D gene. Germline V gene lookup returns CDR1 SGHNT and CDR2 YYREEE (reference sequence). This CDR3 spans 15 amino acids. Trimming removed 5 bases at V and 3 bases at J, with 16 bases between. The variable domain in full, completed from reference TRBV5-4 and TRBJ2-3, reads ETGVTQSPTHLIKTRGQQVTLRCSSQSGHNTVSWYQQALGQGPQFIFQYYREEENGRGNFPPRFSGLQFPNYSSELNVNALELDDSALYLCASRIRNVPTDTQYFGPGTRLTVL.

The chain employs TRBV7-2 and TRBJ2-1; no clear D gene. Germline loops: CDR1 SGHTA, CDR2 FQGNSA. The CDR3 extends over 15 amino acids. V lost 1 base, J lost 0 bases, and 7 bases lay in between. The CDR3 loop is CASSLGVSSYNEQFF. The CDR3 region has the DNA TGTGCCAGCAGCTTAGGGGTAAGCTCCTACAATGAGCAGTTCTTC. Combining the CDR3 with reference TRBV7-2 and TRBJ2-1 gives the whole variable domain GAGVSQSPSNKVTEKGKDVELRCDPISGHTALYWYRQSLGQGLEFLIYFQGNSAPDKSGLPSDRFSAERTGGSVSTLTIQRTQQEDSAVYLCASSLGVSSYNEQFFGPGTRLTVL.